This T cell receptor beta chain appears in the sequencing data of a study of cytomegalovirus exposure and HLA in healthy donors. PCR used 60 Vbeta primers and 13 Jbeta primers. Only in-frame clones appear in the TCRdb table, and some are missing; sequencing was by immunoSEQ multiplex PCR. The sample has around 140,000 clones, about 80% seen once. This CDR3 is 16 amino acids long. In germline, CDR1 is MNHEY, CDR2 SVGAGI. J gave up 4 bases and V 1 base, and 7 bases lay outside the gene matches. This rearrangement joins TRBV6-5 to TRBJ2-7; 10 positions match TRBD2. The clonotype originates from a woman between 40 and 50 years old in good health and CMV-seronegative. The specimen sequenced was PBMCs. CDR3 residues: CASSYWSSSGRYEQYF. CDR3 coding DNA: TGTGCCAGCAGTTACTGGTCGTCTAGCGGGAGATACGAGCAGTACTTC.